This T cell receptor beta chain was profiled in a study of blood T cell repertoires in COVID-19. About the research overall: Samples taken during acute and convalescent COVID-19 were collected in the United States, Italy and Spain. Nucleic acid was either cDNA or gDNA, and it came from T cells, B-cell-depleted T cells, or PBMCs.

This clone has a single count. Trimming cost V 4 bases and J 3 bases; bases outside gene matches: 5. Germline V lookup: CDR1 SGHRS, CDR2 YFSETQ. The CDR3 covers 14 residues. Assay used: immunoSEQ multiplex PCR; TCRdb lists only in-frame clones, some missing. The sample lists 300,000 to 350,000 clones; approximately 85% were seen once. The receptor was isolated from a man in his thirties or forties who had recovered from COVID-19. The chain uses TRBV5-1 and TRBJ1-2; 8 positions match TRBD1. Sequencing input: PBMCs or T cells enriched from blood (not recorded which). CDR3 DNA sequence: TGCGCCAGCAGCCCCAGGGGGCGCGACTATGGCTACACCTTC. Translating gives CASSPRGRDYGYTF.